This passage covers 27 T cell receptor beta chains from one sample sequenced in a study of shared clonotypes between healthy human individuals. Assay used: immunoSEQ multiplex PCR; TCRdb lists only in-frame clones, some missing. The table includes approximately 980,000 clones, about 80% detected once. Sequenced sample: memory CD4+ T cells sorted from blood. As for subset: CD45RA-negative fraction. Receptor source: a man between 18 and 35 years old in good health.

This chain connects TRBV25-1 to TRBJ1-3; a possible D gene is TRBD1 (5 bases). This CDR3 is 13 amino acids long. The V and J ends lost 4 bases and 2 bases respectively, with 6 bases between them. Germline V gene lookup returns CDR1 MGHDK and CDR2 SYGVNS. The CDR3 bases are TGTGCCAGCAGTGTGACAGCTGGAAACACCATATATTTT. Encoded protein: CASSVTAGNTIYF.

This chain joins TRBV19 and TRBJ1-1, with D possibly matching TRBD1 (5 bases). Per germline, CDR1 LNHDA and CDR2 SQIVND (reference sequence). Trimming left V 4 bases short and J 6 bases short, with 9 bases between. The CDR3 extends over 12 amino acids. The CDR3 region is CASSSQGPEAFF. The CDR3 nucleotides read TGTGCCAGTAGTAGTCAGGGACCTGAAGCTTTCTTT. Together with reference TRBV19 and TRBJ1-1, the CDR3 gives the full variable domain: DGGITQSPKYLFRKEGQNVTLSCEQNLNHDAMYWYRQDPGQGLRLIYYSQIVNDFQKGDIAEGYSVSREKKESFPLTVTSAQKNPTAFYLCASSSQGPEAFFGQGTRLTVV.

The V gene is TRBV14, the J gene TRBJ2-7; D may correspond to TRBD1 or TRBD2 (5 bases each). The CDR3 has 15 amino acids. Germline values: CDR1 SGHDN, CDR2 FVKESK. The V and J ends lost 4 bases and 3 bases respectively, with 16 bases between them. The DNA of the CDR3 is TGTGCCAGCAGCCCCGGGGCACTCCCCTACTACGAGCAGTACTTC. Encoded protein: CASSPGALPYYEQYF.

The CDR3 sequence: CASSSIRDPSSYNEQFF. The CDR3 DNA sequence: TGTGCCAGCAGCTCGATCCGGGACCCGAGCTCCTACAATGAGCAGTTCTTC. The chain couples TRBV7-9 to TRBJ2-1; D may correspond to TRBD1 or TRBD2 (5 bases each). The germline V gene has CDR1 SEHNR and CDR2 FQNEAQ (reference sequence). The CDR3 is 17 amino acids. V was pared by 4 bases and J by 0 bases, with 16 bases between.

Notes on this clone: The same CDR3 is also encoded by other DNA sequences in this sample. This CDR3 reads CSVGGSSNQPQHF. CDR3 DNA sequence: TGCAGCGTTGGTGGTAGTAGCAATCAGCCCCAGCATTTT. J is TRBJ1-5 and V is TRBV29-1; D uncertain. The ends were cut back, 4 bases at V and 0 bases at J, with 7 bases in the middle. CDR1 and CDR2 (germline): SQVTM, ANQGSEA. This CDR3 has 13 amino acids.

This sequence joins TRBV25-1 and TRBJ2-5; D is possibly TRBD1 (6 bases). The CDR3 totals 13 residues. Germline CDR1 reads MGHDK; CDR2 reads SYGVNS. With 4 bases removed from V and 7 bases from J, the gap between germline ends came to 13 bases. The CDR3 nucleotides read TGTGCCAGCAGTGGAACAGGGATCGGGACCCAGTACTTC. Protein product: CASSGTGIGTQYF. Complete variable domain (other parts from reference TRBV25-1 and TRBJ2-5): EADIYQTPRYLVIGTGKKITLECSQTMGHDKMYWYQQDPGMELHLIHYSYGVNSTEKGDLSSESTVSRIRTEHFPLTLESARPSHTSQYLCASSGTGIGTQYFGPGTRLLVL.

The V call is TRBV5-1, the J call TRBJ1-2; possibly TRBD1 for D (5 bases). The germline V and J ends were trimmed by 5 bases and 1 base, with 12 bases remaining between them. Germline CDR1 and CDR2: SGHRS and YFSETQ. The CDR3 loop spans 14 amino acids. The CDR3 region has the DNA TGCGCCAGCAGGCCCGGGACGGATAACTATGGCTACACCTTC. Its protein is CASRPGTDNYGYTF.

J is TRBJ2-6 and V is TRBV18, with a tentative D call TRBD1 (5 bases). Germline assignment: CDR1 KGHSH and CDR2 LQKENI. The length of the CDR3 is 15 residues. Trimming left V 4 bases short and J 0 bases short, with 7 bases between. Here the CDR3 reads CASSRQGSGANVLTF. CDR3 sequence (DNA): TGTGCCAGCTCACGCCAGGGCTCTGGGGCCAACGTCCTGACTTTC.

The chain employs TRBV14 and TRBJ1-4, with D uncertain. Germline CDR1 reads SGHDN; CDR2 reads FVKESK. With 1 base removed from V and 10 bases from J, the gap between germline ends came to 10 bases. The CDR3 length is 13 residues. The CDR3 nucleotides are TGTGCCAGCAGCCAAGTTGTAGCCGGAAAACTGTTTTTT. Translation: CASSQVVAGKLFF. Looking up the rest from reference TRBV14 and TRBJ1-4 gives the full variable domain: EAGVTQFPSHSVIEKGQTVTLRCDPISGHDNLYWYRRVMGKEIKFLLHFVKESKQDESGMPNNRFLAERTGGTYSTLKVQPAELEDSGVYFCASSQVVAGKLFFGSGTQLSVL.

A single count supports this clone. The rearrangement links TRBV7-2 to TRBJ1-2; no definite D call. CDR3 length equals 11 residues. Trimming removed 2 bases at V and 8 bases at J, with 6 bases between. Germline CDR1 and CDR2: SGHTA and FQGNSA. The CDR3 DNA reads TGTGCCAGCAGCTTAAACAGAGGCTACACCTTC. Translation: CASSLNRGYTF.

This sequence joins TRBV5-4 and TRBJ1-2; D gene ambiguous. V dropped 4 bases and J dropped 8 bases, with 21 bases sitting between them. The CDR3 sequence is 15 residues long. The germline CDR1 and CDR2 sequences are SGHNT and YYREEE (reference sequence). The CDR3 loop reads CASSPPSTNLEGYTF. The CDR3 bases are TGTGCCAGCAGCCCACCTTCTACTAATCTGGAAGGCTACACCTTC.

In this sample, this clone turned up a few times. The chain couples TRBV5-1 to TRBJ2-1, with 7 nucleotides matching TRBD1. The trim removed 0 bases at V and 7 bases at J, leaving 7 bases unmatched. Germline assignment: CDR1 SGHRS and CDR2 YFSETQ. The CDR3 has 15 residues. CDR3 loop: CASSLGVGTANEQFF. CDR3 in DNA: TGCGCCAGCAGCTTGGGGGTTGGGACAGCAAATGAGCAGTTCTTC. The whole variable domain, remainder taken from reference TRBV5-1 and TRBJ2-1, is KAGVTQTPRYLIKTRGQQVTLSCSPISGHRSVSWYQQTPGQGLQFLFEYFSETQRNKGNFPGRFSGRQFSNSRSEMNVSTLELGDSALYLCASSLGVGTANEQFFGPGTRLTVL.

The V call is TRBV9, the J call TRBJ2-7; maybe TRBD2 (6 bases). The CDR3 runs to 17 residues. Looked up from germline, CDR1 is SGDLS and CDR2 is YYNGEE. V was shortened by 3 bases and J by 6 bases, with 25 bases between the two germline ends. CDR3 nucleotides: TGTGCCAGCAGCGGCGTCTACTCCTTGGACGGGGGAGGCGAGCAGTACTTC. It specifies CASSGVYSLDGGGEQYF.

This chain links TRBV19 with TRBJ2-4; TRBD1 agrees at 9 bases. The V gene end was trimmed by 10 bases and the J gene end by 4 bases; junction bases not matched to a gene: 5. CDR1 and CDR2 (germline): LNHDA, SQIVND (reference sequence). The CDR3 spans 13 residues. CDR3 in amino acids: CATRDRAKNIQYF. CDR3 sequence (DNA): TGTGCCACGCGGGACAGGGCTAAAAACATTCAGTACTTC.

The sample holds one count of this clone. V and J are TRBV18 and TRBJ2-5; TRBD1 or TRBD2 may be the D gene (5 bases each). V was pared by 3 bases and J by 4 bases, with 12 bases between. Germline-derived CDR1 and CDR2 are KGHSH and LQKENI. The CDR3 is made up of 14 amino acids. The CDR3: CASSPGTIRETQYF. Written as DNA, the CDR3 is TGTGCCAGCTCACCTGGGACCATCCGAGAGACCCAGTACTTC.

Notes on this clone: At the DNA level, this CDR3 is encoded by other sequences in the same sample as well. The genes are TRBV27 and TRBJ2-7; no definite D call. The CDR3 is 14 amino acids. Trimming removed 0 bases from V and 1 base from J, with 7 bases in between. CDR1 and CDR2 from the germline V gene are MNHEY and SMNVEV (reference sequence). The CDR3 region is CASSLSPLSYEQYF. CDR3 coding DNA: TGTGCCAGCAGTTTATCACCGTTATCCTACGAGCAGTACTTC.

V usage is TRBV7-9 and J usage is TRBJ1-5; D unclear. The CDR3 is 14 residues long. Germline values: CDR1 SEHNR, CDR2 FQNEAQ (reference sequence). V was clipped by 4 bases and J by 0 bases, with 7 bases between them. The CDR3 loop is CASSSGSSNQPQHF. The CDR3, as DNA: TGTGCCAGCAGCTCCGGGAGTAGCAATCAGCCCCAGCATTTT.

The chain couples TRBV7-9 to TRBJ2-4, with 8 bases matching TRBD1. Unmatched junction bases numbered 7, after V lost 4 bases and J lost 5 bases. Germline assignment: CDR1 SEHNR and CDR2 FQNEAQ (reference sequence). This CDR3 has 15 residues. The CDR3 bases are TGTGCCAGCAGCTCCAGGACAGGGCTTCAAAACATTCAGTACTTC. Its protein product is CASSSRTGLQNIQYF.

The genes are TRBV6-4 and TRBJ1-1; TRBD1 is a possible D gene (5 bases). V lost 5 bases to trimming and J lost 4 bases, with 11 bases between them. Germline CDR1 reads MRHNA; CDR2 reads SNTAGT. The CDR3 consists of 13 residues. CDR3 sequence: CASSKSGTTEAFF. CDR3 coding DNA: TGTGCCAGCAGTAAATCAGGGACCACTGAAGCTTTCTTT.

This clone was observed a few times. CDR3 coding DNA: TGTGCCAGCAGGGACCTACAGGGAAAAGAGACCCAGTACTTC. Protein: CASRDLQGKETQYF. This sequence joins TRBV5-6 and TRBJ2-5; tentatively, D is TRBD1 (6 bases). CDR1 is SGHDT, CDR2 YYEEEE, per germline. The CDR3 contains 14 residues. V was trimmed by 5 bases and J by 3 bases, leaving 14 bases between them. Using reference TRBV5-6 and TRBJ2-5 for the parts outside the CDR3, the full variable domain is DAGVTQSPTHLIKTRGQQVTLRCSPKSGHDTVSWYQQALGQGPQFIFQYYEEEERQRGNFPDRFSGHQFPNYSSELNVNALLLGDSALYLCASRDLQGKETQYFGPGTRLLVL.

The gene calls are TRBV29-1 and TRBJ2-6, with 8 positions matching TRBD1. The germline CDR1 and CDR2 sequences are SQVTM and ANQGSEA. With 4 bases clipped from V and 1 base from J, the junction kept 3 bases outside the gene matches. The CDR3 is 15 amino acids. The CDR3 DNA reads TGCAGCGTTGGGACAGGGCAATCTGGGGCCAACGTCCTGACTTTC. As protein: CSVGTGQSGANVLTF.

This clone was observed a few times. This chain uses TRBV29-1 with TRBJ1-2; 8 bases are a match to TRBD1. In germline, CDR1 is SQVTM, CDR2 ANQGSEA. The CDR3 totals 13 residues. V was pared by 6 bases and J by 8 bases, with 11 bases of the junction left unmatched. CDR3 nucleotides: TGCAGCGTAGCCTCGACAGGGGAACTGGGCTACACCTTC. Protein sequence: CSVASTGELGYTF.

The rearrangement links TRBV5-6 to TRBJ2-5; TRBD2 agrees at 12 bases. V lost 4 bases and J lost 2; bases outside the gene matches: 3. Germline values: CDR1 SGHDT, CDR2 YYEEEE. The CDR3 sequence is 15 residues long. CDR3 residues: CASSVLAGGQETQYF. The CDR3 DNA reads as TGTGCCAGCAGCGTACTAGCGGGAGGACAAGAGACCCAGTACTTC.

Concerning this clone itself: The same CDR3 also results from other DNA sequences found in this sample. The rearrangement uses TRBV20-1 and TRBJ2-5; D ambiguous. Germline values: CDR1 DFQATT, CDR2 SNEGSKA (reference sequence). The CDR3 is 11 amino acids. V was clipped by 0 bases and J by 4 bases, with 3 bases between them. The CDR3 region has the DNA TGCAGTGCTAGAGATCGAGAGACCCAGTACTTC. Residues: CSARDRETQYF.

Written as DNA, the CDR3 is TGTGCCATCAGTGCGCTAGCGGGAGGTCCTAAGGAGACCCAGTACTTC. It specifies CAISALAGGPKETQYF. V and J are TRBV10-3 and TRBJ2-5; TRBD2 aligns across 11 bases. CDR1 is ENHRY and CDR2 is SYGVKD in the germline V gene. The CDR3 runs 16 residues. J was trimmed by 5 bases and V by 4 bases; bases with no gene match: 9.

This chain uses TRBV11-3 with TRBJ2-3; D unclear. The V end lost 2 bases, the J end lost 3 bases, and 6 bases lay between the germline ends. Germline CDR1 SGHNT, CDR2 YENEEA. The CDR3 consists of 13 residues. The chain's CDR3 is CASSLFWTDTQYF. The CDR3 region has the DNA TGTGCCAGCAGCTTATTTTGGACAGATACGCAGTATTTT.

The V and J genes are TRBV25-1 and TRBJ1-1; no reliable D call. This CDR3 is 11 amino acids long. Deletions cut 7 bases from V and 6 bases from J, with 9 bases between. The germline V gene has CDR1 MGHDK and CDR2 SYGVNS. CDR3 protein: CASKAYAEAFF. The CDR3 bases are TGTGCCAGCAAGGCCTACGCTGAAGCTTTCTTT.